Given below is one T cell receptor (beta chain) in context. From germline, CDR1 is LGHNA and CDR2 YSLEER. The CDR3 extends over 15 amino acids. V was clipped by 4 bases and J by 5 bases, with 18 bases between them. This sample is part of a study of blood T cell repertoires in COVID-19. Whole-study context: Acute-phase and convalescent COVID-19 samples originated in the United States, Italy and Spain. The cDNA or gDNA used as material had been derived from T cells, B-cell-depleted T cells, or PBMCs.

In the original analysis: Reference gene primer amplification yielded estimated nucleated cell counts. Here immunoSEQ multiplex PCR was the method, and the copy in TCRdb shows in-frame clones only, minus some. The V and J calls and clone size are taken from that table; D and trimming were inferred from the DNA. The sample yields 150,000 to 200,000 clones, about 85% seen once. This rearrangement joins TRBV4-3 to TRBJ2-7; tentatively, D is TRBD1 (6 bases). What was sequenced was peripheral blood. The source of this sequence is a man aged 65 to 79 with active or convalescent COVID-19. CDR3: CASSLFEGELDEQYF. DNA of the CDR3: TGCGCCAGCAGCCTCTTCGAGGGGGAGTTGGACGAGCAGTACTTC.